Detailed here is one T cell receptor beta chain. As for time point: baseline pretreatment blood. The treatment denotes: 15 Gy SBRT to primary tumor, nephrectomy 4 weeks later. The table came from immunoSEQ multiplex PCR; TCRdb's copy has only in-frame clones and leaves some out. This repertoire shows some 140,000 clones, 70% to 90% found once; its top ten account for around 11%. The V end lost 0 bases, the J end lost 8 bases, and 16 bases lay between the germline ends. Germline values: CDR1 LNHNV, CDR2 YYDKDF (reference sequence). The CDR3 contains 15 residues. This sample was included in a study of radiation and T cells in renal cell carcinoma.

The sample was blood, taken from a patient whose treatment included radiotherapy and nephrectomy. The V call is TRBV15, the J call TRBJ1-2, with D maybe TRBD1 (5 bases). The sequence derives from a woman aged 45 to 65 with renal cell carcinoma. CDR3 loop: CATSRDLDKLSGYTF. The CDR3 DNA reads TGTGCCACCAGCAGAGACTTGGACAAATTGTCCGGCTACACCTTC.